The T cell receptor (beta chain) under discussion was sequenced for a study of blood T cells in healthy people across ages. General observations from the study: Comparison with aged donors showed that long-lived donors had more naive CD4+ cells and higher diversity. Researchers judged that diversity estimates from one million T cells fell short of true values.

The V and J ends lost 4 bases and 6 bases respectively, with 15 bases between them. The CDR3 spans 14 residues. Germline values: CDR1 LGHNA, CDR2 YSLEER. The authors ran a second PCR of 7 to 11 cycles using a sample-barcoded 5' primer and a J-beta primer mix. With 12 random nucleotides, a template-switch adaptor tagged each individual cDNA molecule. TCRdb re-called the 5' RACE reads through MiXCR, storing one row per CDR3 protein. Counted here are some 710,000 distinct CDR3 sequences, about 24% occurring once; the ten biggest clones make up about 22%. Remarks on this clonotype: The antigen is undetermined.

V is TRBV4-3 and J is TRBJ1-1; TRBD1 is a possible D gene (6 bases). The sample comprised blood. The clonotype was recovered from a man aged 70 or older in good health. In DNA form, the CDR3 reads TGCGCCAGCAGCCCGAACAGGGTGGGCGCTGAAGCTTTCTTT. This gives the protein CASSPNRVGAEAFF.